The entry below gives a single T cell receptor beta chain sequence along with its context. The antigen remains undetermined. The CDR3 is 17 amino acids. Germline CDR1 reads MDHEN; CDR2 reads SYDVKM. V lost 5 bases to trimming and J lost 0 bases; unmatched junction nucleotides: 10. Clones were sequenced by immunoSEQ multiplex PCR, and TCRdb holds only the in-frame ones, with some missing. The table has roughly 1,500,000 clones, approximately 98% seen once. The record originates from a study of shared clonotypes between healthy human individuals. Study outcomes and limitations: All-four-donor shared clonotypes had higher generation probabilities than non-shared clonotypes did.

The receptor was isolated from a man aged 25-40 years in good health. The J gene is TRBJ1-5, the V gene TRBV28; 7 nucleotides align to TRBD1. The specimen sequenced was naive CD4+ T cells sorted from blood. Indicated subset: CD45RA+ positively selected. The CDR3 loop reads CASSTRTGVDSNQPQHF. The CDR3 nucleotides read TGTGCCAGCAGTACCCGGACAGGCGTCGATAGCAATCAGCCCCAGCATTTT.